One and the same sample provided the 3 T cell receptor beta chains below, sequenced in a study of T cells in Graves' hyperthyroidism and ophthalmopathy. Regions amplified from RNA transcripts were the TCR beta CDR3 regions. The HTBI primer set served for first-round RT-PCR of the TCR CDR3. A single record per CDR3 protein comes from TCRdb applying MiXCR to the multiplex PCR reads. In the table there are about 840,000 distinct CDR3 sequences, approximately 40% of which are singletons. Material for sequencing was blood. The receptors shown here come from a man aged 18 to 29 with Graves' hyperthyroidism.

This chain uses TRBV2 with TRBJ1-2, with D possibly being TRBD1 (5 bases). The V and J ends lost 6 bases and 4 bases respectively, with 21 bases between them. CDR3 size: 16 residues. Germline values: CDR1 SNHLY, CDR2 FYNNEI. The CDR3 region has the DNA TGTGCCAGCAGCTACTTGCCTTCTGACAGCGGCTATGGCTACACCTTC. Translating it yields CASSYLPSDSGYGYTF.

This chain uses TRBV6-5 with TRBJ2-7, with TRBD2 identical over 9 bases. This CDR3 has 15 residues. Trimming removed 4 bases from V and 3 bases from J; junction bases left unmatched: 7. Germline V lookup: CDR1 MNHEY, CDR2 SVGAGI. The CDR3 sequence: CASSSSAGGYYEQYF. The CDR3 DNA is TGTGCCAGCAGTTCTTCAGCGGGAGGCTACTACGAGCAGTACTTC.

V gene TRBV6-6 combines with J gene TRBJ2-7, with 9 bases identical to TRBD1. The CDR3 loop spans 16 amino acids. The germline gives CDR1 MNHNY, CDR2 SVGAGI (reference sequence). After removal of 6 bases from V and 4 bases from J, the junction contained 13 bases not matched to a gene. CDR3 bases: TGTGCCAGCAGGTTCCCAGCGGGACAGGGTTCTTACGAGCAGTACTTC. Translated, it gives CASRFPAGQGSYEQYF.